Listed below are T cell receptor beta chains from one sample, sequenced in a study of blood T cells in healthy people across ages. Via MiXCR, TCRdb re-called the 5' RACE reads, giving one row per CDR3 protein. The repertoire holds around 1.5 million distinct CDR3 sequences, with about 31% as singletons. The sample consisted of blood. These receptors came from a woman in her twenties or thirties in good health. CDR3s include the opening cysteine and the closing phenylalanine or tryptophan. The D gene is left open where the match is weak. Where a row states a size, it is once, few, many or the class of an expanded clone; other rows omit it.

size: few; D: .; length: 15; V: TRBV6-6; J: TRBJ1-2; CDR3: CASSYLESGDYGYTF; DNA: TGTGCCAGCAGTTACCTCGAGTCGGGGGACTATGGCTACACCTTC
size: .; D: .; length: 12; V: TRBV7-9; J: TRBJ1-3; CDR3: CATSPAGNTIYF; DNA: TGTGCCACTTCTCCGGCGGGAAACACCATATATTTT
size: .; D: .; length: 13; V: TRBV5-1; J: TRBJ1-2; CDR3: CASSNGGQIGYTF; DNA: TGCGCCAGCAGCAATGGGGGCCAGATTGGCTACACCTTC
size: .; D: .; length: 13; V: TRBV5-1; J: TRBJ2-7; CDR3: CASSFPRGDEYYF; DNA: TGCGCCAGCAGCTTCCCCCGCGGGGACGAGTACTACTTC
size: few; D: TRBD1; length: 16; V: TRBV5-4; J: TRBJ1-2; CDR3: CASSPPGQRTNYGYTF; DNA: TGTGCCAGCAGCCCCCCGGGACAGAGAACTAACTATGGCTACACCTTC
size: .; D: TRBD2; length: 18; V: TRBV4-2; J: TRBJ2-3; CDR3: CASSQEPLAGAFTDTQYF; DNA: TGTGCCAGCAGCCAAGAGCCCCTAGCGGGGGCCTTCACAGATACGCAGTATTTT
size: many; D: .; length: 13; V: TRBV29-1; J: TRBJ2-3; CDR3: CSVAGSSTDTQYF; DNA: TGCAGCGTTGCGGGGAGTAGCACAGATACGCAGTATTTT
size: few; D: TRBD2; length: 16; V: TRBV20-1; J: TRBJ2-1; CDR3: CSARGRGGPAYNEQFF; DNA: TGCAGTGCTCGCGGGCGCGGGGGGCCAGCCTACAATGAGCAGTTCTTC
size: .; D: TRBD2; length: 15; V: TRBV10-3; J: TRBJ2-3; CDR3: CAISVFSGNTDTQYF; DNA: TGTGCCATCAGTGTCTTTAGCGGGAACACAGATACGCAGTATTTT
size: .; D: TRBD2; length: 15; V: TRBV13; J: TRBJ2-1; CDR3: CASREVAGADNEQFF; DNA: TGTGCCAGCAGAGAAGTAGCGGGGGCCGACAATGAGCAGTTCTTC
size: .; D: .; length: 15; V: TRBV7-2; J: TRBJ2-5; CDR3: CASSLVAGSQETQYF; DNA: TGTGCCAGCAGCTTAGTGGCGGGATCCCAAGAGACCCAGTACTTC
size: .; D: TRBD2; length: 12; V: TRBV7-2; J: TRBJ2-3; CDR3: CASSSSGIAQYF; DNA: TGTGCCAGCAGCTCTAGCGGGATCGCGCAGTATTTT
size: many; D: .; length: 12; V: TRBV20-1; J: TRBJ2-7; CDR3: CSASWQGYEQYF; DNA: TGCAGTGCTAGTTGGCAGGGCTACGAGCAGTACTTC
size: .; D: .; length: 14; V: TRBV5-1; J: TRBJ1-1; CDR3: CASSPAGVNTEAFF; DNA: TGCGCCAGCAGCCCCGCGGGAGTGAACACTGAAGCTTTCTTT
size: .; D: TRBD2; length: 13; V: TRBV20-1; J: TRBJ2-5; CDR3: CSARAGRGGTQYF; DNA: TGCAGTGCTAGAGCCGGGCGGGGGGGGACCCAGTACTTC
size: .; D: TRBD1; length: 14; V: TRBV12-5; J: TRBJ1-2; CDR3: CASGLDTGADGYTF; DNA: TGTGCTAGTGGTTTGGATACAGGGGCGGATGGCTACACCTTC